This T cell receptor beta chain emerged from a study of blood T cells in healthy people across ages (dated by TCRdb to between 2014 and 2017). General notes on the study: In model experiments, template switching captured roughly one uniquely barcoded TCR beta cDNA molecule for every two T cells. The study measured age-related changes in TCR beta repertoire diversity using deep sequencing normalized with unique cDNA molecular identifiers. The donors were divided into four age groups: young (average roughly 17 years), middle-aged (about 40), aged (about 60) and long-lived (around 80). To avoid experimental bias, donors of different ages were randomly spread across the sequencing lanes. Using the same blood draw, the study looked at two additional independent replicas of 1 million unique cDNA reads for two donors, one aged 18 to 29 and the other aged 80 or older.

This clonotype was seen many times. Its antigen remains unidentified. Per-base quality was not reported, and no clone a single base away is much larger than it. The 39 donors, aged roughly 6 to 100 years, were systemically healthy Caucasian individuals from Russia. Each donor gave 9.5 to 10 milliliters of peripheral blood, drawn into EDTA-treated Vacutainer tubes. PBMCs were isolated by Ficoll-Paque density-gradient centrifugation, with at least 7 million obtained per sample. Trizol reagent was used to extract total RNA from PBMCs, with at least 6 micrograms per sample. For every donor, flow cytometry on a PBMC aliquot measured the percentage of naive CD45RAhigh/CD27high T cells. Per the germline V gene, SGHTA is the CDR1 and FQGNSA is the CDR2. Taken from cysteine to phenylalanine, the CDR3 has 14 residues. The only DNA kept is the CDR3, 42 bases in frame from the first base. Trimming leaves V shorter by 7 bases and J shorter by 9 bases, with the junction holding 11 bases beyond the gene matches.

Summary of the overall study and its limitations: The CMV infection status of donors was not known, potentially confounding age-related changes in expanded clonotypes. As age increased, observed TCR beta diversity per million T cells dropped in a roughly linear way, and a significant reduction was already evident by age around 41. Compared with the aged group, more naive CD4+ T cells, fewer expanded clones and increased TCR diversity were shown by the long-lived group, suggesting age selection. Since profiling was done on bulk unsorted PBMCs, naive and antigen-experienced compartments could not be conclusively compared. Estimates of total diversity based on one million sequenced T cells were regarded as lower bounds and as underestimates. The percentage of naive T cells measured by flow cytometry correlated strongly with observed TCR beta diversity.

Receptors were amplified or captured by 5' RACE. Sequencer: Illumina HiSeq 2500. The second PCR ran for about 6 to 12 cycles and used a J-beta primer mix along with a sample-barcoded 5' primer. Each TCR beta cDNA molecule received a unique molecular identifier from a template-switch 5' adaptor carrying 12 random nucleotides. Each sample yielded at least 3 million CDR3-containing paired-end reads. First-strand cDNA synthesis was performed from all RNA using the Mint cDNA synthesis kit, with priming by a TRBC-specific oligonucleotide. Following uracil-DNA glycosylase treatment, a first 18-cycle PCR with universal primers M1SS and BC2_uni_R was performed on all cDNA. The original methods were these. Each sample was normalized by randomly selecting 1 million high-quality reads, each carrying a distinct molecular identifier. Instead of being binned into consensus sequences, reads with shared molecular identifiers were discarded. MiTCR, with a Q25 quality threshold and the strictest error-elimination algorithm, was used for CDR3 identification, clonotype clustering and error correction. A nonparametric unseen species model with Euler transformation was used to estimate lower-bound total TCR beta diversity. TCRdb applied fastp at Q25 and MiXCR to the public reads, then kept only in-frame beta chains. CDR3 protein duplicates are merged, each entry listing the most common genes and DNA. The V and J calls and clone size come from TCRdb's table, not from the authors' own analysis. Counted in this sample were hundreds of thousands of distinct CDR3 sequences; around two fifths of them appeared once. The ten largest clones capture around 18% of the sample.

The sequence was obtained from a man aged 55-75 years in good health. The specimen was blood. Rearrangement joined TRBV7-2 to TRBJ2-4, with 8 bases in between that match TRBD1. The nucleotide sequence reads as follows: TGTGCCAGCAACCTACATGGACAGGGCAGCATTCAGTACTTC. It codes for CASNLHGQGSIQYF.